Sequencing of this T cell receptor beta chain was carried out in a study of CD8+ T cells in alopecia areata. Once RNA had been extracted, it was reverse transcribed into cDNA to act as the sequencing template. The table came from immunoSEQ multiplex PCR; TCRdb's copy has only in-frame clones and leaves some out. The sample yields some 180,000 clones, over 55% seen once. This TCR came from a human donor with alopecia areata. This sample comprised CD4+ T cells sorted from blood, obtained at week 0.

In DNA form, the CDR3 reads TGTTCAACTGGAGGGGGCGTAGCTGAAGCTTTCTTT. Translation gives CSTGGGVAEAFF. This rearrangement joins TRBV30 to TRBJ1-1; the match to TRBD1 covers 7 bases. The V gene's germline CDR1 is GTSNPN and CDR2 SVGIG (reference sequence). This CDR3 comprises 12 residues.